This TCR beta chain came from a study of T cells in Graves' hyperthyroidism and ophthalmopathy. Study-level points and caveats: Most clonotypes expanded in thyroid above 0.001 were likewise present in blood. A 13 V-J model separated ophthalmopathy from stable hyperthyroidism.

The source material, RNA transcripts, was used to amplify TCR beta CDR3 regions. A set of HTBI primers served as the primers for a first-round RT-PCR of the TCR CDR3. TCRdb analysed the multiplex PCR reads with MiXCR anew, one entry per CDR3 protein. The sample gives more than 600,000 distinct CDR3 sequences, roughly 15% of which show up once; roughly 8% is in the top ten. Newly diagnosed hyperthyroidism, duration under 2 months, in patients aged 18 to 65. This clonotype was counted at least ten times. The antigen remains unidentified. Germline assignment: CDR1 MDHEN and CDR2 SYDVKM. CDR3 length equals 16 residues. V dropped 3 bases and J dropped 2; count of bases not matched to a gene: 5.

The receptor was isolated from a man younger than 35 with Graves' hyperthyroidism. This rearrangement joins TRBV28 to TRBJ2-1; 9 bases line up with TRBD2. Material for sequencing was blood. Here the CDR3 reads CASSFWAGGPYNEQFF. For the CDR3, the DNA is TGTGCCAGCAGTTTCTGGGCGGGAGGGCCCTACAATGAGCAGTTCTTC.